This record covers a single T cell receptor beta chain. Its antigen is not yet known. No base-level quality is on record; no much larger clone is a single base apart. These data belong to a study of T cell changes during pregnancy in multiple sclerosis (dated by TCRdb to about 2019). About the full investigation: The study looked at changes in the T cell repertoire across pregnancy in women with multiple sclerosis.

The receptor library was made with the immunoSEQ multiplex PCR assay. This is the immuneACCESS table as TCRdb keeps it, with only in-frame sequences that have V and J called. A part of the clones is gone; compared with another copy, unresolved V genes explain less than half, and the rest is unexplained. This sample lists 50,000 to 70,000 clones; 80% to 95% were detected once. Clones ranked in the top ten supply roughly 1.3% of the sample. The junction shows trimming of 0 bases on V and 5 bases on J, plus 7 bases between the germline ends. Sequences MRHNA (CDR1) and SNTAGT (CDR2) are obtained from the germline V gene. Reading from cysteine to phenylalanine, the CDR3 counts 13 amino acids. Left in the record is the CDR3 DNA by itself, 39 bases read in frame from the first base.

This specimen consisted of peripheral blood, obtained in the second trimester of pregnancy. Rearrangement joined TRBV6-4 to TRBJ2-5, with no confidently assigned D gene. This TCR was recovered from a female donor with multiple sclerosis, enrolled in a pregnancy study. The DNA reads TGTGCCAGCAGTGACTCAAGGCGGGAGACCCAGTACTTC. It specifies CASSDSRRETQYF.